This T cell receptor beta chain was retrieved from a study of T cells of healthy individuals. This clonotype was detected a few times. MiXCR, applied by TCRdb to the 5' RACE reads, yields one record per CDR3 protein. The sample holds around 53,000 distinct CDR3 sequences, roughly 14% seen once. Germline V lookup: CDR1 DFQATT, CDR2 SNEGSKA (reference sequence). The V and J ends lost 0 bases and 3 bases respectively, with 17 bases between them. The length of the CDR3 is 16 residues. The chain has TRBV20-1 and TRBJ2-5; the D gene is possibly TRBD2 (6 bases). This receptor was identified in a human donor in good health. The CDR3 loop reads CSARDGLAPTKETQYF. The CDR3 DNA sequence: TGCAGTGCTAGAGATGGGCTAGCGCCGACTAAAGAGACCCAGTACTTC.